The rows below give T cell receptor beta chains drawn from one sample of a study of CD8 T cells in Susac syndrome. TCRdb re-called the immunoSEQ multiplex PCR reads through MiXCR, storing one row per CDR3 protein. The sample has approximately 120,000 distinct CDR3 sequences; about 94% are singletons. Input material: CD4+ T cells from PBMCs. These TCRs come from a human donor in good health. CDR3s include the opening cysteine and the closing phenylalanine or tryptophan. The D gene is left open where the match is weak. Size values are once, few and many counts, or a class for expanded clones, and some rows have none.

abundance	j_gene	d_gene	v_gene	CDR3aa	CDR3nt
NA	TRBJ2-7	TRBD2	TRBV30	CAWSESGIPYEQYF	TGTGCCTGGAGTGAGAGCGGGATACCCTACGAGCAGTACTTC
NA	TRBJ2-1	TRBD1	TRBV7-8	CASSPYRGRGNEQFF	TGTGCCAGCAGCCCATACAGGGGGCGAGGTAATGAGCAGTTCTTC
NA	TRBJ2-7	TRBD1	TRBV30	CALTPGQGLGQYF	TGTGCCTTAACCCCGGGACAGGGGTTAGGGCAGTACTTC
NA	TRBJ1-2	TRBD1	TRBV27	CASSFGTDYGYTF	TGTGCCAGCAGTTTCGGGACAGACTATGGCTACACCTTC
few	TRBJ1-5	NA	TRBV12-3/TRBV12-4	CASSWTGNQPQHF	TGTGCCAGCAGTTGGACAGGCAATCAGCCCCAGCATTTT
NA	TRBJ1-2	TRBD1	TRBV5-1	CASSVPGQLPYGYTF	TGCGCCAGCAGCGTACCGGGACAGCTTCCCTATGGCTACACCTTC
NA	TRBJ2-2	NA	TRBV7-9	CASSVVGFNTGELFF	TGTGCCAGCAGCGTAGTAGGGTTCAACACCGGGGAGCTGTTTTTT
NA	TRBJ2-1	NA	TRBV7-9	CASSSATEQFF	TGTGCCAGCAGCTCGGCGACAGAGCAGTTCTTC
NA	TRBJ2-3	TRBD1	TRBV7-2	CASSPDRATDTQYF	TGTGCCAGCAGCCCGGACAGGGCAACAGATACGCAGTATTTT
NA	TRBJ2-7	NA	TRBV12-3/TRBV12-4	CASSLPGAHGFYEQYF	TGTGCCAGCAGTCTTCCCGGGGCCCACGGCTTCTACGAGCAGTACTTC
NA	TRBJ1-4	NA	TRBV29-1	CSVGRANEKLFF	TGCAGCGTTGGGAGGGCTAATGAAAAACTGTTTTTT
NA	TRBJ1-2	NA	TRBV30	CAYNRINGYTF	TGTGCCTATAACAGGATCAATGGCTACACCTTC
NA	TRBJ2-5	NA	TRBV30	CASRDPGRQQETQYF	TGTGCCTCTCGGGACCCGGGACGTCAACAAGAGACCCAGTACTTC
NA	TRBJ2-1	NA	TRBV7-2	CASSLAGLGGGEQFF	TGTGCCAGCAGCTTAGCAGGCCTGGGAGGTGGTGAGCAGTTCTTC
NA	TRBJ2-2	TRBD2	TRBV30	CALKGLAGTNTGELFF	TGTGCCCTTAAGGGACTAGCGGGTACGAACACCGGGGAGCTGTTTTTT
NA	TRBJ2-4	NA	TRBV6-2/TRBV6-3	CASSPRLVIDIQYF	TGTGCCAGCAGCCCCCGACTAGTTATCGACATTCAGTACTTC
NA	TRBJ2-5	NA	TRBV29-1	CSVEMWGETQYF	TGCAGCGTTGAAATGTGGGGGGAGACCCAGTACTTC
NA	TRBJ2-7	NA	TRBV20-1	CSATGTYYEQYF	TGCAGTGCCACCGGGACCTACTACGAGCAGTACTTC
NA	TRBJ2-5	NA	TRBV5-1	CASSLGLDETQYF	TGCGCCAGCAGCTTGGGGCTAGATGAGACCCAGTACTTC
NA	TRBJ1-2	NA	TRBV29-1	CSVEEGGYGYTF	TGCAGCGTTGAAGAGGGGGGCTATGGCTACACCTTC
NA	TRBJ1-1	NA	TRBV5-1	CASHSGWFGSNTEAFF	TGCGCCAGCCATTCTGGGTGGTTTGGTTCGAACACTGAAGCTTTCTTT
few	TRBJ2-1	TRBD1	TRBV19	CASNGQAGYNEQFF	TGTGCCAGTAACGGACAGGCCGGGTACAATGAGCAGTTCTTC
NA	TRBJ2-7	TRBD1	TRBV7-9	CASTREQGRYEQYF	TGTGCCAGCACACGGGAACAGGGGAGATACGAGCAGTACTTC
NA	TRBJ2-1	TRBD2	TRBV3-1	CASSQSVAGPNEQFF	TGTGCCAGCAGCCAATCGGTAGCGGGCCCCAATGAGCAGTTCTTC
NA	TRBJ2-3	NA	TRBV5-4	CASSLARFTDTQYF	TGTGCCAGCAGCTTGGCTAGGTTCACAGATACGCAGTATTTT
NA	TRBJ2-3	NA	TRBV29-1	CSVEARGTDTQYF	TGCAGCGTTGAGGCCCGAGGGACAGATACGCAGTATTTT
NA	TRBJ1-2	NA	TRBV20-1	CSARRTPGEETYGYTF	TGCAGTGCTAGAAGGACTCCAGGGGAGGAAACCTATGGCTACACCTTC
NA	TRBJ1-1	TRBD1	TRBV5-1	CASSQDRATEAFF	TGCGCCAGCAGCCAGGACAGGGCCACTGAAGCTTTCTTT
NA	TRBJ2-7	NA	TRBV9	CASSATSYEQYF	TGTGCCAGCAGCGCGACTAGCTACGAGCAGTACTTC
once	TRBJ2-4	TRBD1	TRBV4-1	CASSHGQDKNIQYF	TGCGCCAGCAGCCATGGACAGGACAAAAACATTCAGTACTTC
once	TRBJ2-6	NA	TRBV30	CAWNLRVAGANVLTF	TGTGCCTGGAACTTGAGGGTGGCTGGGGCCAACGTCCTGACTTTC
NA	TRBJ1-3	NA	TRBV30	CAWSVGSGNTIYF	TGTGCCTGGAGTGTGGGCTCTGGAAACACCATATATTTT
NA	TRBJ2-3	NA	TRBV4-1	CASSQEVGRDTQYF	TGCGCCAGCAGCCAAGAGGTCGGGAGAGATACGCAGTATTTT
once	TRBJ2-3	NA	TRBV30	CAWSAESRDTQYF	TGTGCCTGGAGTGCCGAAAGCCGGGATACGCAGTATTTT
NA	TRBJ2-5	NA	TRBV5-1	CASRKGQETQYF	TGCGCCAGCAGAAAGGGCCAAGAGACCCAGTACTTC
NA	TRBJ1-1	NA	TRBV20-1	CSARDFQGMNTEAFF	TGCAGTGCTAGAGATTTTCAGGGGATGAACACTGAAGCTTTCTTT
NA	TRBJ1-4	NA	TRBV20-1	CSARVPDFDATNEKLFF	TGCAGTGCTAGAGTCCCCGACTTCGACGCAACTAATGAAAAACTGTTTTTT
NA	TRBJ2-7	NA	TRBV5-1	CASSLVPGAHEQYF	TGCGCCAGCAGCTTGGTTCCGGGGGCCCACGAGCAGTACTTC
NA	TRBJ1-1	NA	TRBV7-2	CASSSSGVTEAFF	TGTGCCAGCAGCTCCTCGGGGGTTACTGAAGCTTTCTTT
NA	TRBJ2-7	TRBD2	TRBV29-1	CSGRLQLAGVNEQYF	TGCAGCGGTAGGTTGCAACTAGCGGGAGTGAACGAGCAGTACTTC
NA	TRBJ2-1	NA	TRBV7-9	CASSPLPSGLHEQFF	TGTGCCAGCAGCCCCCTTCCCTCGGGACTCCATGAGCAGTTCTTC
NA	TRBJ2-1	NA	TRBV3-1	CASKGSLRDEQFF	TGTGCCAGCAAAGGTAGTTTGCGTGATGAGCAGTTCTTC
NA	TRBJ1-2	TRBD1	TRBV29-1	CSVRVGQGYYGYTF	TGCAGCGTCCGAGTGGGACAGGGTTACTATGGCTACACCTTC
NA	TRBJ2-1	TRBD1	TRBV29-1	CSVAATDRPRYNEQFF	TGCAGCGTTGCAGCGACGGACAGGCCGCGTTACAATGAGCAGTTCTTC
NA	TRBJ2-7	NA	TRBV5-1	CASSLWGTSSGQYF	TGCGCCAGCAGCTTGTGGGGGACGTCCAGCGGGCAGTACTTC
few	TRBJ2-7	TRBD2	TRBV7-8	CASSAYRLAGAYEQYF	TGTGCCAGCAGCGCTTACCGACTAGCGGGGGCCTACGAGCAGTACTTC
NA	TRBJ2-7	NA	TRBV6-6	CASSRTADYEQYF	TGTGCCAGCAGTAGGACAGCGGACTACGAGCAGTACTTC
NA	TRBJ2-7	NA	TRBV6-6	CASSFNGAYEQYF	TGTGCCAGCTCATTTAACGGGGCGTACGAGCAGTACTTC
NA	TRBJ2-1	NA	TRBV20-1	CSARSRAEQFF	TGCAGTGCTAGATCCAGGGCCGAGCAGTTCTTC
NA	TRBJ2-2	TRBD2	TRBV9	CASSVGGVGELFF	TGTGCCAGCAGCGTTGGGGGGGTCGGGGAGCTGTTTTTT
NA	TRBJ2-3	NA	TRBV29-1	CSVGFVGGDTQYF	TGCAGCGTCGGTTTCGTGGGGGGAGATACGCAGTATTTT
NA	TRBJ2-7	NA	TRBV10-3	CAISPDPSYEQYF	TGTGCCATCAGTCCCGACCCCTCCTACGAGCAGTACTTC
NA	TRBJ2-2	TRBD2	TRBV4-1	CASSLRLAGANTGELFF	TGCGCCAGCAGCCTACGTCTAGCGGGAGCGAACACCGGGGAGCTGTTTTTT
NA	TRBJ1-4	NA	TRBV20-1	CSARDRRSGEKLFF	TGCAGTGCTAGAGATAGGCGGAGTGGGGAAAAACTGTTTTTT
NA	TRBJ2-1	TRBD2	TRBV24-1	CATSDPSGSSYNEQFF	TGTGCCACCAGTGACCCGAGCGGGAGCTCCTACAATGAGCAGTTCTTC
NA	TRBJ2-3	NA	TRBV20-1	CSARESGFTDTQYF	TGCAGTGCTAGAGAGAGCGGGTTCACAGATACGCAGTATTTT
once	TRBJ1-1	NA	TRBV29-1	CSVAAGFTEAFF	TGCAGCGTTGCAGCGGGTTTCACTGAAGCTTTCTTT
NA	TRBJ1-1	NA	TRBV29-1	CSATRGTDYTEAFF	TGCAGCGCCACCAGAGGGACGGATTACACTGAAGCTTTCTTT
NA	TRBJ2-3	TRBD2	TRBV20-1	CSARELAGVDYF	TGCAGTGCTAGGGAACTAGCGGGAGTAGATTATTTT
NA	TRBJ1-1	NA	TRBV30	CAWSLTSNTEAFF	TGTGCCTGGAGTTTGACAAGTAACACTGAAGCTTTCTTT